This is a list of T cell receptor beta chains from one sample in a study of early T cells in non-severe SARS-CoV-2 infection. Via MiXCR, TCRdb re-called the 5' RACE reads, giving one row per CDR3 protein. The table records roughly 71,000 distinct CDR3 sequences, under 15% of them present only once. What was sequenced was whole blood. The receptors were gathered from an adult who was a healthcare worker with PCR-confirmed SARS-CoV-2 infection or an uninfected control (not recorded which). CDR3s include the opening cysteine and the closing phenylalanine or tryptophan. Fields, in order: clone size, V gene, J gene, D gene, CDR3 protein, CDR3 DNA. A D gene is named only where the DNA matches it firmly. Clone size is not always given. Where it is, it says once, few, many or a class for expanded clones.

clone size: many; V gene: TRBV10-2; J gene: TRBJ2-1; D gene: .; CDR3 protein: CASSSLDEQFF; CDR3 DNA: TGCGCCAGCAGCTCCCTGGATGAGCAGTTCTTC
clone size: few; V gene: TRBV7-9; J gene: TRBJ2-3; D gene: TRBD2; CDR3 protein: CASSPILGTSGATSTDTQYF; CDR3 DNA: TGTGCCAGCAGCCCCATTCTCGGGACTAGCGGGGCTACTAGCACAGATACGCAGTATTTT
clone size: many; V gene: TRBV7-9; J gene: TRBJ2-2; D gene: TRBD2; CDR3 protein: CASSFGTSNTNTGELFF; CDR3 DNA: TGTGCCAGCAGCTTCGGGACTAGCAATACCAACACCGGGGAGCTGTTTTTT
clone size: many; V gene: TRBV7-2; J gene: TRBJ2-3; D gene: .; CDR3 protein: CASSPGTYSTDTQYF; CDR3 DNA: TGTGCCAGCAGCCCAGGGACTTACAGCACAGATACGCAGTATTTT
clone size: .; V gene: TRBV29-1; J gene: TRBJ2-5; D gene: .; CDR3 protein: CSVETGSETQYF; CDR3 DNA: TGCAGCGTTGAAACAGGGTCGGAGACCCAGTACTTC
clone size: few; V gene: TRBV7-6; J gene: TRBJ2-3; D gene: TRBD1; CDR3 protein: CASSRGQGTDTQYF; CDR3 DNA: TGTGCCAGCAGCCGGGGACAGGGCACAGATACGCAGTATTTT
clone size: many; V gene: TRBV20-1; J gene: TRBJ2-5; D gene: TRBD2; CDR3 protein: CSATHRAGGPETQYF; CDR3 DNA: TGCAGTGCCACTCATAGAGCGGGGGGGCCGGAGACCCAGTACTTC
clone size: .; V gene: TRBV2; J gene: TRBJ2-1; D gene: .; CDR3 protein: CASSEYGIEQFF; CDR3 DNA: TGTGCCAGCAGTGAATATGGCATTGAGCAGTTCTTC
clone size: few; V gene: TRBV7-6; J gene: TRBJ2-3; D gene: TRBD2; CDR3 protein: CASSLGTSGRTDTQYF; CDR3 DNA: TGTGCCAGCAGCTTAGGAACTAGCGGGAGAACAGATACGCAGTATTTT
clone size: few; V gene: TRBV20-1; J gene: TRBJ2-5; D gene: .; CDR3 protein: CSARVATETQYF; CDR3 DNA: TGCAGTGCTAGAGTAGCGACCGAGACCCAGTACTTC
clone size: many; V gene: TRBV5-1; J gene: TRBJ2-7; D gene: .; CDR3 protein: CASSLAAEGEQYF; CDR3 DNA: TGCGCCAGCAGCTTGGCAGCCGAGGGGGAGCAGTACTTC
clone size: many; V gene: TRBV3-1; J gene: TRBJ1-2; D gene: TRBD1; CDR3 protein: CASSPPSWDRRYGYTF; CDR3 DNA: TGTGCCAGCAGCCCGCCTTCCTGGGACAGGCGCTATGGCTACACCTTC
clone size: many; V gene: TRBV20-1; J gene: TRBJ2-1; D gene: .; CDR3 protein: CSATRSGTGFYNEQFF; CDR3 DNA: TGCAGTGCCACGAGGTCCGGGACTGGCTTTTACAATGAGCAGTTCTTC
clone size: .; V gene: TRBV5-1; J gene: TRBJ1-1; D gene: TRBD1; CDR3 protein: CASSLRTGTNTEAFF; CDR3 DNA: TGCGCCAGCAGCTTACGGACAGGTACGAACACTGAAGCTTTCTTT
clone size: .; V gene: TRBV2; J gene: TRBJ1-1; D gene: .; CDR3 protein: CASNRMGNTEAFF; CDR3 DNA: TGTGCCAGCAACAGGATGGGGAACACTGAAGCTTTCTTT
clone size: many; V gene: TRBV6-4; J gene: TRBJ1-1; D gene: .; CDR3 protein: CASSASTSSTEAFF; CDR3 DNA: TGTGCCAGCAGTGCCTCGACCTCGAGCACTGAAGCTTTCTTT
clone size: many; V gene: TRBV7-9; J gene: TRBJ2-5; D gene: .; CDR3 protein: CASSLVGAETQYF; CDR3 DNA: TGTGCCAGCAGCTTAGTCGGGGCGGAGACCCAGTACTTC
clone size: .; V gene: TRBV7-9; J gene: TRBJ1-1; D gene: TRBD1; CDR3 protein: CVSRQGNTEAFF; CDR3 DNA: TGTGTCAGCAGACAGGGTAACACTGAAGCTTTCTTT
clone size: few; V gene: TRBV10-3; J gene: TRBJ1-5; D gene: .; CDR3 protein: CAISGGDSNQPQHF; CDR3 DNA: TGTGCCATCAGCGGAGGGGATAGCAATCAGCCCCAGCATTTT
clone size: medium-sized; V gene: TRBV6-1; J gene: TRBJ2-2; D gene: .; CDR3 protein: CASSESQGTAGELFF; CDR3 DNA: TGTGCCAGCAGTGAATCTCAGGGTACGGCCGGGGAGCTGTTTTTT
clone size: .; V gene: TRBV5-4; J gene: TRBJ2-5; D gene: TRBD2; CDR3 protein: CASSWGLGGETQYF; CDR3 DNA: TGTGCCAGCAGCTGGGGACTAGGCGGAGAGACCCAGTACTTC
clone size: .; V gene: TRBV18; J gene: TRBJ2-3; D gene: TRBD2; CDR3 protein: CASSPPGGIAGGGTDTQYF; CDR3 DNA: TGTGCCAGCTCACCACCAGGAGGAATAGCGGGAGGCGGGACAGATACGCAGTATTTT
clone size: .; V gene: TRBV6-6; J gene: TRBJ1-4; D gene: TRBD1; CDR3 protein: CASSPRQGYEKLFF; CDR3 DNA: TGTGCCAGCAGTCCCCGACAGGGTTATGAAAAACTGTTTTTT
clone size: .; V gene: TRBV6-6; J gene: TRBJ1-5; D gene: TRBD1; CDR3 protein: CASSSRDRGRLQPQHF; CDR3 DNA: TGTGCCAGCAGCTCTCGGGACAGGGGGCGCCTTCAGCCCCAGCATTTT
clone size: .; V gene: TRBV27; J gene: TRBJ2-1; D gene: .; CDR3 protein: CASGFQEQFF; CDR3 DNA: TGTGCCAGCGGGTTTCAAGAGCAGTTCTTC
clone size: .; V gene: TRBV18; J gene: TRBJ1-3; D gene: TRBD1; CDR3 protein: CASSPGQGLGNTIYF; CDR3 DNA: TGTGCCAGCTCTCCGGGACAGGGACTTGGAAACACCATATATTTT
clone size: many; V gene: TRBV11-1; J gene: TRBJ2-7; D gene: TRBD1; CDR3 protein: CASSVLSGTGVYEQYF; CDR3 DNA: TGTGCCAGCAGCGTACTATCCGGGACAGGGGTGTATGAGCAGTACTTC
clone size: .; V gene: TRBV19; J gene: TRBJ2-3; D gene: TRBD1; CDR3 protein: CASSDRGQADTQYF; CDR3 DNA: TGTGCCAGTAGTGACAGGGGGCAAGCAGATACGCAGTATTTT
clone size: few; V gene: TRBV5-5; J gene: TRBJ1-1; D gene: .; CDR3 protein: CASSFSAGEGRGTEAFF; CDR3 DNA: TGTGCCAGCAGCTTTTCGGCAGGGGAGGGTCGGGGCACTGAAGCTTTCTTT
clone size: many; V gene: TRBV7-3; J gene: TRBJ2-7; D gene: .; CDR3 protein: CASSLILRGSYEQYF; CDR3 DNA: TGTGCCAGCAGCTTAATCCTCAGGGGCAGCTACGAGCAGTACTTC
clone size: many; V gene: TRBV12-3/TRBV12-4; J gene: TRBJ2-2; D gene: TRBD1; CDR3 protein: CASSLAGQGNTGELFF; CDR3 DNA: TGTGCCAGCAGTTTAGCCGGACAGGGTAACACCGGGGAGCTGTTTTTT
clone size: many; V gene: TRBV20-1; J gene: TRBJ2-7; D gene: TRBD2; CDR3 protein: CSARDPAGGEFYEQYF; CDR3 DNA: TGCAGTGCTAGAGATCCGGCGGGGGGAGAATTCTACGAGCAGTACTTC
clone size: few; V gene: TRBV19; J gene: TRBJ2-3; D gene: .; CDR3 protein: CASSIGRLEVPRRDTQYF; CDR3 DNA: TGTGCCAGTAGTATAGGGCGACTAGAGGTCCCCCGACGGGATACGCAGTATTTT
clone size: many; V gene: TRBV6-2/TRBV6-3; J gene: TRBJ1-2; D gene: .; CDR3 protein: CASSYLPARGTSRGYTF; CDR3 DNA: TGTGCCAGCAGTTACCTGCCGGCGAGGGGGACTTCTCGCGGCTACACCTTC
clone size: many; V gene: TRBV18; J gene: TRBJ2-5; D gene: .; CDR3 protein: CASSSRQVAETQYF; CDR3 DNA: TGTGCCAGCTCATCAAGACAGGTTGCTGAGACCCAGTACTTC
clone size: few; V gene: TRBV5-4; J gene: TRBJ2-3; D gene: TRBD2; CDR3 protein: CASSRRLAGVTDTQYF; CDR3 DNA: TGTGCCAGCAGCCGAAGACTAGCGGGAGTAACAGATACGCAGTATTTT
clone size: few; V gene: TRBV20-1; J gene: TRBJ2-7; D gene: TRBD1; CDR3 protein: CSARGQADYEQYF; CDR3 DNA: TGCAGTGCCAGGGGACAGGCGGACTACGAGCAGTACTTC
clone size: many; V gene: TRBV4-1; J gene: TRBJ2-1; D gene: TRBD2; CDR3 protein: CASSRQLAGVYNEQFF; CDR3 DNA: TGCGCCAGCAGCCGCCAACTAGCGGGGGTCTACAATGAGCAGTTCTTC
clone size: once; V gene: TRBV5-1; J gene: TRBJ2-7; D gene: .; CDR3 protein: CASSLGLRAGATYEQYF; CDR3 DNA: TGCGCCAGCAGCTTGGGTCTCCGGGCGGGGGCAACCTACGAGCAGTACTTC
clone size: .; V gene: TRBV7-2; J gene: TRBJ2-3; D gene: TRBD2; CDR3 protein: CASGGVLADTQYF; CDR3 DNA: TGTGCCAGCGGGGGGGTGCTCGCAGATACGCAGTATTTT
clone size: .; V gene: TRBV6-5; J gene: TRBJ1-2; D gene: .; CDR3 protein: CASSPSLGYGYTF; CDR3 DNA: TGTGCCAGCAGTCCGTCGCTCGGCTATGGCTACACCTTC
clone size: .; V gene: TRBV20-1; J gene: TRBJ1-3; D gene: TRBD1; CDR3 protein: CSAKTGVNGNTIYF; CDR3 DNA: TGCAGTGCAAAGACAGGGGTAAACGGAAACACCATATATTTT
clone size: .; V gene: TRBV27; J gene: TRBJ2-1; D gene: .; CDR3 protein: CASSITTRGDEQFF; CDR3 DNA: TGTGCCAGCAGTATTACAACCAGGGGGGATGAGCAGTTCTTC
clone size: many; V gene: TRBV5-1; J gene: TRBJ2-2; D gene: TRBD1; CDR3 protein: CASSAGQGARTGELFF; CDR3 DNA: TGCGCCAGCAGCGCGGGACAGGGGGCGCGCACCGGGGAGCTGTTTTTT
clone size: few; V gene: TRBV7-2; J gene: TRBJ2-1; D gene: TRBD2; CDR3 protein: CASSFDTGGYNEQFF; CDR3 DNA: TGTGCCAGCAGCTTCGACACGGGGGGGTACAATGAGCAGTTCTTC
clone size: many; V gene: TRBV2; J gene: TRBJ2-5; D gene: TRBD2; CDR3 protein: CASSEPRLAGARGVRTQYF; CDR3 DNA: TGTGCCAGCAGTGAACCGAGACTAGCGGGGGCCAGGGGAGTACGGACCCAGTACTTC
clone size: .; V gene: TRBV25-1; J gene: TRBJ2-7; D gene: .; CDR3 protein: CASRSPAYEQYF; CDR3 DNA: TGTGCCAGCCGATCTCCGGCTTACGAGCAGTACTTC
clone size: few; V gene: TRBV5-1; J gene: TRBJ2-3; D gene: .; CDR3 protein: CASSSQVGGLRIDTQYF; CDR3 DNA: TGCGCCAGCAGTTCGCAGGTAGGGGGTCTCCGGATAGATACGCAGTATTTT
clone size: .; V gene: TRBV4-3; J gene: TRBJ1-1; D gene: TRBD1; CDR3 protein: CASSQEQGTEAFF; CDR3 DNA: TGCGCCAGCAGCCAGGAACAGGGGACTGAAGCTTTCTTT
clone size: few; V gene: TRBV12-5; J gene: TRBJ1-5; D gene: .; CDR3 protein: CASGVQGFRQPQHF; CDR3 DNA: TGTGCTAGTGGTGTACAGGGTTTCAGACAGCCCCAGCATTTT